Given below is one T cell receptor (beta chain) in context. The sample originates from a study of technical replicates of blood from a handful of donors. The V gene end was trimmed by 0 bases and the J gene end by 3 bases; junction bases not matched to a gene: 7. Germline V gives CDR1 MGHRA, CDR2 YSYEKL. This CDR3 is built from 16 residues. Sequenced by immunoSEQ multiplex PCR; TCRdb stores in-frame clones only, minus some. In the table there are fewer than 100,000 clones, around 96% of which are singletons. The sequenced material came from T cells isolated from PBMCs. The chain links TRBV4-1 to TRBJ2-7, with 8 bases lining up with TRBD2. The TCR was taken from a human donor in good health. The CDR3 bases are TGCGCCAGCAGCCAAGAGGATAGCGGGGCCCTCTACGAGCAGTACTTC. Amino acids: CASSQEDSGALYEQYF.